These 10 T cell receptor beta chains were all obtained from the same sample, sequenced in a study of CD8+CD57+ T cells in acquired aplastic anemia. Using genomic DNA as the template, TCR beta VDJ and CDR3 profiling was carried out. MiXCR was run by TCRdb on the reads, yielding one entry per CDR3 protein. In the table there are some 120,000 distinct CDR3 sequences, around 50% of which are singletons. Material for sequencing was sorted CD4+, CD8+, or CD8+CD57+ T cells (not recorded which) from PBMCs. These receptors all come from a human donor in good health, serving as a control.

The chain's CDR3 is CASSPVVGNEKLFF. The DNA of the CDR3 is TGTGCCAGCTCCCCAGTTGTGGGCAATGAAAAACTGTTTTTT. The chain employs TRBV18 and TRBJ1-4, with D uncertain. The germline V and J ends were trimmed by 6 bases and 5 bases, with 13 bases remaining between them. Per germline, CDR1 KGHSH and CDR2 LQKENI. This CDR3 is built from 14 residues.

This clonotype was observed a handful of times. The genes are TRBV18 and TRBJ1-3; D uncertain. CDR1 and CDR2 from the germline V gene are KGHSH and LQKENI. The ends were cut back, 3 bases at V and 0 bases at J, with 6 bases in the middle. This CDR3 comprises 14 residues. The CDR3 nucleotides read TGTGCCAGCTCACCCCAGCGCTCTGGAAACACCATATATTTT. Amino acids: CASSPQRSGNTIYF.

This sequence joins TRBV7-9 and TRBJ1-4; the D is unclear. The germline gives CDR1 SEHNR, CDR2 FQNEAQ (reference sequence). This CDR3 region has 14 residues. Trimming stripped 1 base from V and 0 bases from J, with 3 bases between. CDR3 protein: CASSLVSTNEKLFF. The CDR3 bases are TGTGCCAGCAGCTTAGTCTCAACTAATGAAAAACTGTTTTTT.

The table lists this clonotype with many counts. The CDR3 region has the DNA TGTGCCAGCAGTGGCGACAGGGACACTGAAGCTTTCTTT. The encoded protein is CASSGDRDTEAFF. The rearrangement joins TRBV12-3 or TRBV12-4 to TRBJ1-1, with 7 bases identical to TRBD1. V gave up 5 bases and J gave up 3 bases; unmatched junction bases: 3. The CDR3 spans 13 residues.

This clonotype was seen only a few times. The chain recombines TRBV15 with TRBJ2-7, with 8 bases that match TRBD1. The CDR3 runs 16 residues. Per the germline V gene, CDR1 is LNHNV and CDR2 is YYDKDF (reference sequence). Unmatched junction bases numbered 4, after V lost 0 bases and J lost 0 bases. The CDR3 spells CATSRDRTGSSYEQYF. CDR3 DNA: TGTGCCACCAGCAGAGATCGGACAGGGAGCTCCTACGAGCAGTACTTC.

The V and J genes are TRBV20-1 and TRBJ2-6; D might be TRBD2 (7 bases). The V end lost 4 bases, the J end lost 4 bases, and 11 bases lay between the germline ends. The CDR3 is made up of 14 amino acids. Germline-derived CDR1 and CDR2 are DFQATT and SNEGSKA (reference sequence). The CDR3 DNA reads as TGCAGTGCTACGGGGGGCGTAGGGGCCAACGTCCTGACTTTC. This sequence encodes CSATGGVGANVLTF.

Remarks on this clonotype: Relative to the germline gene, one junction end is altered; a read error may explain this. V gene TRBV5-4 combines with J gene TRBJ2-5; 7 nucleotides agree with TRBD2. There are 14 residues in the CDR3. Germline V gene lookup returns CDR1 SGHNT and CDR2 YYREEE (reference sequence). As DNA, the CDR3 is TGTGCCAGCAACTTGGGGGGGTACCAAGAGACCCAGTACTTC. This codes for CASNLGGYQETQYF.

This clonotype showed up many times. The rearrangement joins TRBV27 to TRBJ2-7, with 11 bases fitting TRBD1. V shed 7 bases, J shed 4 bases, and the junction held 9 bases outside the gene matches. This CDR3 is built from 15 residues. The V gene's germline CDR1 is MNHEY and CDR2 SMNVEV (reference sequence). Written as DNA, the CDR3 is TGTGCCAGCATGTCTTGGGGGACAGGGGGGTACGAGCAGTACTTC. It translates to CASMSWGTGGYEQYF.

Concerning this clonotype: A much larger clone lies a single base off, so this may be a read error. V usage is TRBV4-3 and J usage is TRBJ2-2; D is ambiguous. The germline V and J ends were trimmed by 0 bases and 4 bases, with 9 bases remaining between them. Germline assignment: CDR1 LGHNA and CDR2 YSLEER. The CDR3 spans 15 residues. CDR3 coding DNA: TGCGCCAGCAGCCAAGAGGCGACAAGCACCGGGGAGCTGTTTTTT. This codes for CASSQEATSTGELFF.

The gene calls are TRBV10-3 and TRBJ2-1, with 8 nucleotides matching TRBD2. J lost 4 bases, V lost 4 bases, and 6 bases had no gene match. Germline assignment: CDR1 ENHRY and CDR2 SYGVKD. CDR3 length: 15 amino acids. The CDR3 is CAISGSSGHYNEQFF. DNA of the CDR3: TGTGCCATCAGTGGATCTAGCGGGCATTACAATGAGCAGTTCTTC.